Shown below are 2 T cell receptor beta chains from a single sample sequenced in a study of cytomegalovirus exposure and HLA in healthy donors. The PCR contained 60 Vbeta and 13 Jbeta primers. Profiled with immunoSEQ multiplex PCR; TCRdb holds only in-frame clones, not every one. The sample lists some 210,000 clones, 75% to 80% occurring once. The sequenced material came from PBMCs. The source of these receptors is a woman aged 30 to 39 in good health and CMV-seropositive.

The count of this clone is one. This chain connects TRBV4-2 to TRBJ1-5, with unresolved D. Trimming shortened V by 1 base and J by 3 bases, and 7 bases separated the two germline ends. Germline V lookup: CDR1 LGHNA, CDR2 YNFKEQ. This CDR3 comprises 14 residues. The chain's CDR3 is CASSQGGNNQPQHF. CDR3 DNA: TGTGCCAGCAGCCAAGGAGGGAACAATCAGCCCCAGCATTTT.

The CDR3 DNA sequence: TGTGCCACAGAAGACAGAGACTCTGGAAACACCATATATTTT. Translating it yields CATEDRDSGNTIYF. The chain carries TRBV7-8 and TRBJ1-3; TRBD1 might be the D (5 bases). Germline V gene data show CDR1 as SGHVS and CDR2 as FQNEAQ. Trimming pared 10 bases from V and 0 bases from J, leaving 13 bases between. CDR3 size: 14 residues.